Sequencing of this TCR beta chain was carried out in a study of identical twins. A universal primer site was added by template switching, and unique molecular identifiers were carried by the cDNA. In TCRdb, the 5' RACE reads were re-called with MiXCR into one record per CDR3 protein. There are a few hundred thousand distinct CDR3 sequences in the sample; roughly a tenth occur only once, and 8% to 10% lies in the top ten. This clonotype was detected only a few times. This receptor was taken from a man aged 45-60 years in good health. Sequenced material: memory T cells sorted from blood.

The CDR3 coding sequence is TGTGCCAGCAGCCGCAGGGGGTCTGGAAACACCATATATTTT. This translates into CASSRRGSGNTIYF. This rearrangement joins TRBV4-2 to TRBJ1-3, with TRBD1 identical over 7 bases. J gave up 1 base and V 4 bases, and 1 base lay outside the gene matches. Germline loops: CDR1 LGHNA, CDR2 YNFKEQ. This CDR3 comprises 14 residues.